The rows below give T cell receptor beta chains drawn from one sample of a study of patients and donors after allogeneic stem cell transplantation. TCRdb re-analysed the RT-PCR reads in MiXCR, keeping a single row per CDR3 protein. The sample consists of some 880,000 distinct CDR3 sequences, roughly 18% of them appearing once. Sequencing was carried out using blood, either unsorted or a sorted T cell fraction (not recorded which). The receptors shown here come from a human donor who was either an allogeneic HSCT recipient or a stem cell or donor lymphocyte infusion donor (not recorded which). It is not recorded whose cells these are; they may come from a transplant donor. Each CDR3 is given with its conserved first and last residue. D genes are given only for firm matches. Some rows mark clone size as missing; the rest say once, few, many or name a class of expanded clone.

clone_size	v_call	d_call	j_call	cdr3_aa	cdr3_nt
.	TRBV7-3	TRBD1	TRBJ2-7	CASSLTGGPGQANFYEQYF	TGTGCCAGCAGCTTAACCGGGGGACCGGGACAGGCCAATTTCTACGAGCAGTACTTC
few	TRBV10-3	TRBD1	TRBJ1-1	CAMKPGQGAYVTEAFF	TGTGCCATGAAGCCTGGACAGGGGGCGTACGTCACTGAAGCTTTCTTT
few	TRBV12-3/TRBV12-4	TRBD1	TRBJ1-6	CASSSNRGPYNSPLHF	TGTGCCAGCAGTTCTAACAGGGGACCCTATAATTCACCCCTCCACTTT
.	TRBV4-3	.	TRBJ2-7	CASSQEFPQGAFEQYF	TGCGCCAGCAGCCAAGAGTTCCCCCAAGGGGCATTCGAGCAGTACTTC
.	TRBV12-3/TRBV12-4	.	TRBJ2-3	CASTPGTQRPDTQYF	TGTGCCAGCACCCCGGGGACACAGCGGCCAGATACGCAGTATTTT
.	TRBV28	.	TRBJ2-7	CASSPDSGSIYEQYF	TGTGCCAGCAGCCCCGATAGCGGATCAATCTACGAGCAGTACTTC
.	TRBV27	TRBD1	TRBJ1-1	CASSYGGQGVTFF	TGTGCCAGCAGTTATGGGGGACAGGGGGTGACTTTCTTT
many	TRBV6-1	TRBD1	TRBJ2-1	CASSQPGQGYNEQFF	TGTGCCAGCAGTCAGCCGGGACAGGGATACAATGAGCAGTTCTTC
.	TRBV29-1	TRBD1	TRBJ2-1	CSVRQGNHEQFF	TGCAGCGTTAGACAGGGAAACCATGAGCAGTTCTTC
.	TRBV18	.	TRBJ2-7	CASSTEMGGEQYF	TGTGCCAGCTCAACAGAAATGGGGGGCGAGCAGTACTTC
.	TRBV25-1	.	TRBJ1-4	CASSESGRFEKLFF	TGTGCCAGCAGTGAATCTGGACGGTTCGAAAAACTGTTTTTT
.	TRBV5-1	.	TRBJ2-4	CASSLELPWNIQYF	TGCGCCAGCAGCTTGGAACTCCCATGGAACATTCAGTACTTC
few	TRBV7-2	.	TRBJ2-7	CASSLGSGREQYF	TGTGCCAGCAGCTTAGGATCGGGTCGCGAGCAGTACTTC
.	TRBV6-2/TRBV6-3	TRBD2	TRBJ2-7	CASSSTRTSGGYEQYF	TGTGCCAGCAGTTCTACCCGGACTAGCGGAGGCTACGAGCAGTACTTC